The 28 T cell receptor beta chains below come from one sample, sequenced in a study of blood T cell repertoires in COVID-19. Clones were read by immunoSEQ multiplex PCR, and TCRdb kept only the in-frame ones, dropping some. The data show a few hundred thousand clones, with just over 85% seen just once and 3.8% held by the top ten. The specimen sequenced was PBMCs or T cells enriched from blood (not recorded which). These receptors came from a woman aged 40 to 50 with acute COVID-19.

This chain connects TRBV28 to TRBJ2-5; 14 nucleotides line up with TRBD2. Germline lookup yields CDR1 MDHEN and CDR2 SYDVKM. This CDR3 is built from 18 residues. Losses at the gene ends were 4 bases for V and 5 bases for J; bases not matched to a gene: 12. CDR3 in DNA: TGTGCCAGCAGTTCCGGGACTAGCGGGAGCTGGGGTCGGGAGACCCAGTACTTC. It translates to CASSSGTSGSWGRETQYF.

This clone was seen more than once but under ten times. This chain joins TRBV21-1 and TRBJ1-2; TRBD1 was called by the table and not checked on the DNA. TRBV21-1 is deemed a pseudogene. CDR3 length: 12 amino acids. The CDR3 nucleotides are TGTGCCAGCAGCAAAGCAGGGGATGGCTACACCTTC. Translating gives CASSKAGDGYTF.

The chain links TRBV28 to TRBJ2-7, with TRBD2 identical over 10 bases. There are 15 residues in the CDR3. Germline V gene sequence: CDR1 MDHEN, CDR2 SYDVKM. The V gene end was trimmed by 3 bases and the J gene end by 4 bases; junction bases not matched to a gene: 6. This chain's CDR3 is CASSLYGTSVYEQYF. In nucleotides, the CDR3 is TGTGCCAGCAGTTTGTACGGGACTAGCGTTTACGAGCAGTACTTC.

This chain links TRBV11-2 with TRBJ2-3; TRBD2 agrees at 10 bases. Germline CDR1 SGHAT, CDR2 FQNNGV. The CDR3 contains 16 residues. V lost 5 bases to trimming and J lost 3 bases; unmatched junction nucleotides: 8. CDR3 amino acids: CASSPGLALRTDTQYF. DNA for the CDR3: TGTGCCAGCAGCCCGGGACTAGCGTTGAGAACAGATACGCAGTATTTT.

CDR3: CASSRRTGRSVNTEAFF. The CDR3, as DNA: TGTGCCAGCAGTCGCCGGACAGGCCGGTCGGTGAACACTGAAGCTTTCTTT. The chain links TRBV27 to TRBJ1-1, with 7 positions matching TRBD1. CDR1 and CDR2 (germline): MNHEY, SMNVEV (reference sequence). The CDR3 extends over 17 amino acids. Losses at the gene ends were 5 bases for V and 0 bases for J; bases not matched to a gene: 12.

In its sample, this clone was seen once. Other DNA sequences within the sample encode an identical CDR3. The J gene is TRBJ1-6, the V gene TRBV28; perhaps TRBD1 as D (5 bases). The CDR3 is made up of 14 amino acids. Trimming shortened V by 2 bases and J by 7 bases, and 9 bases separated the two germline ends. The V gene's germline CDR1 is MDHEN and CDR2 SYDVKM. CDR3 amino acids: CASSLQGLNSPLHF. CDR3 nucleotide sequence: TGTGCCAGCAGTTTACAGGGTCTGAATTCACCCCTCCACTTT.

DNA of the CDR3: TGTGCCAGCAGCTTGACTAGCGGAACTAGAAATGAGCAGTTCTTC. Translated: CASSLTSGTRNEQFF. This rearrangement joins TRBV7-7 to TRBJ2-1, with TRBD2 identical over 9 bases. The ends lost 3 bases at V and 7 bases at J; junction bases unmatched: 7. The CDR3 is made up of 15 amino acids. Looked up from germline, CDR1 is SSHAT and CDR2 is FNYEAQ (reference sequence).

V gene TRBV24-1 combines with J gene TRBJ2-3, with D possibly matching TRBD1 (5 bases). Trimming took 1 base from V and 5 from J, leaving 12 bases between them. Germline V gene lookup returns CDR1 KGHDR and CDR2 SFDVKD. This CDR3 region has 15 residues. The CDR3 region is CATSDFFQGQDTQYF. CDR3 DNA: TGTGCCACCAGTGATTTCTTCCAGGGTCAAGATACGCAGTATTTT.

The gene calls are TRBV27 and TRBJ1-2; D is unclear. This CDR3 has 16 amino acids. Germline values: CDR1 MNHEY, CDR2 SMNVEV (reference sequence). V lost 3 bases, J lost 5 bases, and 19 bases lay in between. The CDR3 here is CASSLIRQVGHYGYTF. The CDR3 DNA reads TGTGCCAGCAGTTTGATAAGGCAGGTTGGTCATTATGGCTACACCTTC.

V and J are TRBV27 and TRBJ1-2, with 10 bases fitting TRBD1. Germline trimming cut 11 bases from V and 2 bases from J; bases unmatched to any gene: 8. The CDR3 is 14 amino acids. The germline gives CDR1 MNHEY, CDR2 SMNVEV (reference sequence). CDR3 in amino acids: CAAGADRGNYGYTF. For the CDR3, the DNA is TGTGCCGCCGGGGCGGACAGGGGGAACTATGGCTACACCTTC.

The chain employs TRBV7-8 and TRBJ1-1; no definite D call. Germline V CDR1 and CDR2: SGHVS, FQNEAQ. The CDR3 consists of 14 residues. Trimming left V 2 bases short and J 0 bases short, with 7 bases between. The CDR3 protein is CASSLTQLNTEAFF. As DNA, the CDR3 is TGTGCCAGCAGCTTAACCCAGTTGAACACTGAAGCTTTCTTT.

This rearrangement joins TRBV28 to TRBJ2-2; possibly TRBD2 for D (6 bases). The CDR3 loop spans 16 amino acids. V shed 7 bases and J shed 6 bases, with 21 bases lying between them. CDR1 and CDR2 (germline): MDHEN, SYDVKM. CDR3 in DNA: TGTGCCAGCACCCCAGGGACTCTCCGAGTGGCCGGGGAGCTGTTTTTT. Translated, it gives CASTPGTLRVAGELFF.

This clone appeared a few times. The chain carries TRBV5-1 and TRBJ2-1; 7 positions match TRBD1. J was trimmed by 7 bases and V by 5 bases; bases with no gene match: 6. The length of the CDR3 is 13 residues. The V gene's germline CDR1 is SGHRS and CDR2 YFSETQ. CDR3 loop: CASRTGNRNEQFF. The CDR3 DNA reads TGCGCCAGCAGGACAGGGAACAGGAATGAGCAGTTCTTC.

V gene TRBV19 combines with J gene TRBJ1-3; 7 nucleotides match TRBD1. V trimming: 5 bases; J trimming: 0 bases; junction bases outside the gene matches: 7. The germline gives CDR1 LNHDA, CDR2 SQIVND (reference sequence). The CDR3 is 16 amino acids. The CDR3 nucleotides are TGTGCCAGTAGTCGTTCGGGACAGAGCTCTGGAAACACCATATATTTT. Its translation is CASSRSGQSSGNTIYF.

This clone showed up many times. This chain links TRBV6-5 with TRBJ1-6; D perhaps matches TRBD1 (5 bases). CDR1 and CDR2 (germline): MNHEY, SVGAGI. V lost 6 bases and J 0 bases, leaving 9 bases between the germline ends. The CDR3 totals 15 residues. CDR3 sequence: CASRDKSSYNSPLHF. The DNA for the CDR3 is TGTGCCAGCAGGGACAAGAGCTCCTATAATTCACCCCTCCACTTT.

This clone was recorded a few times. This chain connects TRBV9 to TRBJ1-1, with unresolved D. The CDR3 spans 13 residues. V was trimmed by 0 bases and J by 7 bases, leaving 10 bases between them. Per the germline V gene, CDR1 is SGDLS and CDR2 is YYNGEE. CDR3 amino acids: CASSVEWYGEAFF. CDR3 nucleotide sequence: TGTGCCAGCAGCGTAGAGTGGTACGGTGAAGCTTTCTTT.

The CDR3 sequence: CATSRDRSGRGAEAFF. DNA for the CDR3: TGTGCCACCAGCAGAGATCGTTCAGGTCGGGGGGCTGAAGCTTTCTTT. The genes are TRBV15 and TRBJ1-1; a weak D match, TRBD1 (5 bases). V gave up 0 bases and J gave up 6 bases, with 17 bases separating them. The CDR3 totals 16 residues. Germline V gene data show CDR1 as LNHNV and CDR2 as YYDKDF (reference sequence).

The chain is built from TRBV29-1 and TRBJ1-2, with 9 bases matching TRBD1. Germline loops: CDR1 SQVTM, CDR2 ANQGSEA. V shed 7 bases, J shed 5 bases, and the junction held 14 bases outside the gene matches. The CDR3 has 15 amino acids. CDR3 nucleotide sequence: TGCAGCGCGCCAAACCAGCCCGGGACAGGGTATGGCTACACCTTC. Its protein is CSAPNQPGTGYGYTF.

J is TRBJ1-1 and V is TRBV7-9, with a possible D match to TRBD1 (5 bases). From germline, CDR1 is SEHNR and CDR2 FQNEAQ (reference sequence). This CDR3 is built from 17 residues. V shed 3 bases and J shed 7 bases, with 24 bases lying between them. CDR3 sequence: CASSFSVQGPPWGEAFF. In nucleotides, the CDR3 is TGTGCCAGCAGCTTCAGCGTGCAGGGCCCACCCTGGGGTGAAGCTTTCTTT.

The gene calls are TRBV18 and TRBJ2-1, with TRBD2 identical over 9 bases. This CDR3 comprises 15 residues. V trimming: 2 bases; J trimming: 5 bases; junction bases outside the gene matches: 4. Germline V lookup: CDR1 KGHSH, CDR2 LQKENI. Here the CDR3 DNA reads TGTGCCAGCTCACCAGCGGGAGGGTTTAACAATGAGCAGTTCTTC. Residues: CASSPAGGFNNEQFF.

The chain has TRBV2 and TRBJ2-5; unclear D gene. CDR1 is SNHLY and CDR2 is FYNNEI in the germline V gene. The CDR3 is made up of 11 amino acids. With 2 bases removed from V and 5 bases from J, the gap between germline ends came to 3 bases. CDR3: CASSESETQYF. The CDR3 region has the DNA TGTGCCAGCAGTGAATCGGAGACCCAGTACTTC.

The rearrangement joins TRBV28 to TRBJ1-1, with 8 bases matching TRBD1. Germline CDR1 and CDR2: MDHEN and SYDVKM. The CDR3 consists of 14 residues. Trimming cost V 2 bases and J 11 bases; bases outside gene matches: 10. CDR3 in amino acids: CASSLPLGQGHAFF. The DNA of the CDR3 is TGTGCCAGCAGTTTACCCCTTGGACAGGGACATGCTTTCTTT.

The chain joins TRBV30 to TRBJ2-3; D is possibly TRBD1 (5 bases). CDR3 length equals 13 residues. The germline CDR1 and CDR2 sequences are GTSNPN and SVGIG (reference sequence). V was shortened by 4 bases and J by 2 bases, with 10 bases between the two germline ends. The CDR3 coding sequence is TGTGCCTGGAATAGGGGATTCACAGATACGCAGTATTTT. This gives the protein CAWNRGFTDTQYF.

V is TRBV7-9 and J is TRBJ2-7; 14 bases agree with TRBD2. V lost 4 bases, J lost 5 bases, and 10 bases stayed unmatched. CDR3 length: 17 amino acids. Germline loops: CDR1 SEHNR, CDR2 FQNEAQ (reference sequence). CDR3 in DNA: TGTGCCAGCAGCTCGGGACTAGCGGGAGTTAAGGTCGACGAGCAGTACTTC. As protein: CASSSGLAGVKVDEQYF.

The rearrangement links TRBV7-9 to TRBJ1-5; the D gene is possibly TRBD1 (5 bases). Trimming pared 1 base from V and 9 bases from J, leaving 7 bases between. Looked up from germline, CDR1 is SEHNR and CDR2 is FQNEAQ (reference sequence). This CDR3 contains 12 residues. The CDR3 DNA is TGTGCCAGCAGCTTAGTGGGGGGGCCCCAGCATTTT. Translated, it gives CASSLVGGPQHF.

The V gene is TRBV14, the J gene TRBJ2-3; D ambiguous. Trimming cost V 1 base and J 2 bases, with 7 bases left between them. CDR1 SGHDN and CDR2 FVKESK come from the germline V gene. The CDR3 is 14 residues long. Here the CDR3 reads CASSQALTTDTQYF. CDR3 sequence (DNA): TGTGCCAGCAGCCAAGCACTCACCACAGATACGCAGTATTTT.

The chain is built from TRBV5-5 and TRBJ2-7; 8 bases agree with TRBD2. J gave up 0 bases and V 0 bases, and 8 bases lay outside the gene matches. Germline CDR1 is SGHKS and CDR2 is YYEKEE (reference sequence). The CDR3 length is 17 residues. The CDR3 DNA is TGTGCCAGCAGCTTGGTTCCACTAGCGGCCGGCTCCTACGAGCAGTACTTC. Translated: CASSLVPLAAGSYEQYF.

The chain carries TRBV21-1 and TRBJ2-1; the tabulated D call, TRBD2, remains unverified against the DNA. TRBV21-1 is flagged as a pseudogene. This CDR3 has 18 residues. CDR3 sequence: CASSKRGLAGGLNNEQFF. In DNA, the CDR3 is TGTGCCAGCAGCAAACGGGGACTAGCGGGAGGATTGAACAATGAGCAGTTCTTC.